This T cell receptor beta chain was found in a study of response to subunit inactivated influenza vaccine (dated by TCRdb to 2016 to 2019). Study-wide context: To follow how T cells responded to a trivalent subunit inactivated influenza vaccine, the researchers relied on deep quantitative profiling of the T cell receptor repertoire.

Here is what the overall study found, with its caveats: According to the authors, only a limited number of new T cells may be recruited by each seasonal influenza vaccination.

V drops 2 bases and J drops 3 bases, leaving 24 bases in between. From its cysteine to its phenylalanine, the CDR3 spans 19 amino acids. Solely the CDR3 DNA is kept, with 57 bases framed from the first base. The germline V gene yields ENHRY for CDR1 and SYGVKD for CDR2. In its sample, this clonotype was seen many times. No antigen is known for it. Base quality data are lacking; no much larger clone is found one base away. The library relied on RT-PCR. Sequencing took place on an Illumina HiSeq 2500. In-frame beta chains were kept once TCRdb had trimmed the public reads at Q25 with fastp and called clones with MiXCR. A single entry per CDR3 protein holds the most common genes and DNA from its merged rows. The sample table lists 490,000 or so distinct CDR3 sequences, around 8% of them with a count of one. About an eighth of the sample is taken by the ten largest.

This clonotype was obtained from a man between 50 and 70 years old who received an inactivated influenza vaccine. Donor details come from another sample of the same person, matched by shared clones. Recombination joined TRBV10-3 with TRBJ2-3; TRBD1 is a possible D gene, resting on 6 matching bases. The specimen was PBMCs from blood, collected 23 to 25 months after vaccination. The DNA sequence is as follows: TGTGCCATCAGTGAGCCCAAGACCGGGACAATAATTGTGACAGATACGCAGTATTTT. It encodes CAISEPKTGTIIVTDTQYF.